These 27 T cell receptor beta chains were all obtained from the same sample, sequenced in a study of blood T cells in healthy people across ages. Through a sample-barcoded 5' primer and a J-beta primer mix, a second PCR was run for roughly 6 to 11 cycles. TCRdb independently ran MiXCR on the 5' RACE reads; one entry per CDR3 protein. Found here are some 1,000,000 distinct CDR3 sequences, 20% to 25% of them singletons; the top ten hold around 0.75%. Separately, the same data were catalogued under a study of T cells of mothers and their children.

The sequencing input was blood. The receptors here all came from a girl aged 2-15 years in good health.

This clonotype was observed a few times. The chain carries TRBV2 and TRBJ2-3, with D possibly being TRBD2 (6 bases). CDR1 and CDR2 from the germline V gene are SNHLY and FYNNEI. V lost 5 bases and J lost 2, with 8 bases in between. CDR3 length: 13 amino acids. CDR3 protein: CASSRGNTDTQYF. DNA for the CDR3: TGTGCCAGCAGTCGGGGGAACACAGATACGCAGTATTTT.

This clonotype has a handful of counts. One base away lies a much larger clone, so this may be a sequencing read error. The chain links TRBV7-8 to TRBJ2-4, with no clear D. Germline assignment: CDR1 SGHVS and CDR2 FQNEAQ. The CDR3 has 14 residues. CDR3: CASSPGDALNIQSF. The CDR3 bases are TGTGCCAGCAGCCCTGGCGATGCTTTAAACATTCAGTCCTTC.

This clonotype has more than one count but fewer than ten. V and J are TRBV20-1 and TRBJ2-7; D may be TRBD1 (6 bases). V lost 0 bases, J lost 2 bases, and 14 bases lay in between. CDR3 length: 15 amino acids. Germline CDR1 is DFQATT and CDR2 is SNEGSKA (reference sequence). DNA of the CDR3: TGCAGTGCTAGAGATTCCGACAGGTATACCTACGAGCAGTACTTC. This encodes CSARDSDRYTYEQYF.

The V call is TRBV29-1, the J call TRBJ2-1, with D hard to call. Germline CDR1 reads SQVTM; CDR2 reads ANQGSEA. V lost 2 bases and J lost 10, with 18 bases in between. The CDR3 sequence is 14 residues long. CDR3 nucleotides: TGCAGCGTTGAATTCTCGGCCAGACCATTGGAGCAGTTCTTC. Translating it yields CSVEFSARPLEQFF.

CDR3 residues: CASSPLGRGIRFF. The CDR3 DNA follows: TGTGCCAGCAGCCCCTTGGGTCGGGGAATTAGATTTTTT. This chain links TRBV7-9 with TRBJ1-4; unclear D gene. V was pared by 5 bases and J by 17 bases, with 21 bases between. This CDR3 spans 13 amino acids. Germline-derived CDR1 and CDR2 are SEHNR and FQNEAQ (reference sequence).

This clonotype was counted a single time. The J gene is TRBJ2-5, the V gene TRBV21-1. TRBV21-1 is a listed pseudogene. The CDR3 consists of 14 residues. CDR3 in amino acids: CASSNRTEQETHYF. The CDR3 bases are TGTGCCAGCAGCAACCGGACGGAACAAGAGACCCACTACTTC.

This clonotype was seen only a few times. The chain links TRBV18 to TRBJ2-7; D is uncertain. V gave up 3 bases and J gave up 0 bases, with 9 bases separating them. This CDR3 is 14 amino acids long. The germline CDR1 and CDR2 sequences are KGHSH and LQKENI. In DNA form, the CDR3 reads TGTGCCAGCTCACCCCTTTCGAGCTCCTACGAGCAGTACTTC. It codes for CASSPLSSSYEQYF.

This clonotype was seen a handful of times. The rearrangement links TRBV11-2 to TRBJ1-3; D call uncertain. This CDR3 region has 15 residues. Germline V gene lookup returns CDR1 SGHAT and CDR2 FQNNGV. The ends were cut back, 10 bases at V and 2 bases at J, with 18 bases in the middle. CDR3 amino acids: CATSMSTLTGNTIYF. The CDR3 nucleotides read TGTGCCACCTCAATGTCGACTCTCACTGGAAACACCATATATTTT.

In this sample, this clonotype turned up a few times. J is TRBJ2-7 and V is TRBV27, with D maybe TRBD2 (6 bases). The CDR3 is 14 residues long. V was pared by 4 bases and J by 7 bases, with 17 bases between. Germline CDR1 MNHEY, CDR2 SMNVEV (reference sequence). The chain's CDR3 is CASSSGPSAGEQYF. CDR3 sequence (DNA): TGTGCCAGCAGTTCCGGACCCTCGGCGGGGGAGCAGTACTTC.

Note on this clonotype: The junction shows a germline mismatch at one end, possibly a read error. The rearrangement uses TRBV7-9 and TRBJ2-5, with D possibly being TRBD2 (6 bases). CDR1 SEHNR and CDR2 FQNEAQ come from the germline V gene (reference sequence). The CDR3 is 16 residues long. CDR3 residues: CASTLLGGPGKETQYF. CDR3 sequence (DNA): TGTGCCAGCACCTTATTAGGAGGGCCGGGGAAAGAGACCCAGTACTTC.

This clonotype was counted ten times or more. The chain carries TRBV24-1 and TRBJ2-1; either TRBD1 or TRBD2 may fit D (5 bases each). The germline V and J ends were trimmed by 9 bases and 9 bases, with 8 bases remaining between them. The CDR3 loop spans 10 amino acids. Germline-derived CDR1 and CDR2 are KGHDR and SFDVKD. CDR3 sequence (DNA): TGTGCCACCGGGGGAGTTGAGCAGTTCTTC. Translating gives CATGGVEQFF.

This chain joins TRBV29-1 and TRBJ1-5; D is undetermined. V lost 0 bases to trimming and J lost 6 bases, with 12 bases between them. Germline CDR1 and CDR2: SQVTM and ANQGSEA. CDR3 length: 14 amino acids. In nucleotides, the CDR3 is TGCAGCGTTGAAGAATTTCCGGGAGGTCAGCCCCAGCATTTT. Translated: CSVEEFPGGQPQHF.

The chain joins TRBV4-3 to TRBJ2-1; TRBD2 aligns across 10 bases. Germline V gene sequence: CDR1 LGHNA, CDR2 YSLEER. The CDR3 covers 16 residues. The trim removed 0 bases at V and 10 bases at J, leaving 9 bases unmatched. The CDR3 coding sequence is TGCGCCAGCAGCCAAGATGTGCTAGCGGGGGAGGGGGAGCAGTTCTTC. It codes for CASSQDVLAGEGEQFF.

The V gene is TRBV29-1, the J gene TRBJ1-3; TRBD1 aligns across 8 bases. Looked up from germline, CDR1 is SQVTM and CDR2 is ANQGSEA. With 7 bases clipped from V and 2 bases from J, the junction kept 4 bases outside the gene matches. There are 13 residues in the CDR3. CDR3 in DNA: TGCAGCGCCGGGACAGGCCCTGGAAACACCATATATTTT. Encoded protein: CSAGTGPGNTIYF.

The table lists this clonotype with a few counts. The chain couples TRBV7-2 to TRBJ2-5, with TRBD2 as a possible D gene (5 bases). The J call may be mistaken, given a closer DNA end match to TRBJ2-1. This CDR3 spans 16 amino acids. From germline, CDR1 is SGHTA and CDR2 FQGNSA. This CDR3 is CASSLERWRAENEQFF. Here the CDR3 DNA reads TGTGCCAGCAGCTTAGAGCGTTGGCGAGCGGAAAATGAGCAGTTCTTC.

This clonotype was seen a single time. This sequence joins TRBV6-6 and TRBJ2-3; D remains ambiguous. CDR1 MNHNY and CDR2 SVGAGI come from the germline V gene (reference sequence). V was shortened by 3 bases and J by 1 base, with 11 bases between the two germline ends. This CDR3 spans 15 amino acids. Written as DNA, the CDR3 is TGTGCCAGCAGTTATCTCGGACCGGGCACAGATACGCAGTATTTT. Amino acid sequence: CASSYLGPGTDTQYF.

The table lists this clonotype with a few counts. The limits of the CDR3 on the DNA are not certain, so only TCRdb's listed CDR3 is given. Here the CDR3 reads CASSTSTRKDTQYF. The V gene is TRBV6-5, the J gene TRBJ2-3. Germline lookup yields CDR1 MNHEY and CDR2 SVGAGI. Counting both end residues, the CDR3 totals 14 amino acids.

V and J are TRBV7-9 and TRBJ2-1; D gene uncertain. Germline V lookup: CDR1 SEHNR, CDR2 FQNEAQ (reference sequence). CDR3 length: 11 amino acids. Trimming took 8 bases from V and 10 from J, leaving 12 bases between them. Here the CDR3 reads CASFVNGEQFF. The CDR3 DNA reads TGTGCCAGCTTCGTAAACGGAGAGCAGTTCTTC.

This clonotype was found a few times. The genes are TRBV4-3 and TRBJ1-3; D gene uncertain. CDR1 and CDR2 from the germline V gene are LGHNA and YSLEER. Deletions cut 0 bases from V and 0 bases from J, with 9 bases between. The CDR3 is made up of 16 amino acids. CDR3 in DNA: TGCGCCAGCAGCCAAGAGAGATTTAGCTCTGGAAACACCATATATTTT. Its translation is CASSQERFSSGNTIYF.

The chain is built from TRBV7-2 and TRBJ2-7; D gene uncertain. The ends were cut back, 5 bases at V and 5 bases at J, with 16 bases in the middle. CDR3 length: 14 residues. The V gene's germline CDR1 is SGHTA and CDR2 FQGNSA. CDR3 coding DNA: TGTGCCAGCAGCCCCCTCCTTGTGGGCCACGAGCAGTACTTC. Protein: CASSPLLVGHEQYF. Full variable domain (missing parts from reference TRBV7-2 and TRBJ2-7): GAGVSQSPSNKVTEKGKDVELRCDPISGHTALYWYRQSLGQGLEFLIYFQGNSAPDKSGLPSDRFSAERTGGSVSTLTIQRTQQEDSAVYLCASSPLLVGHEQYFGPGTRLTVT.

The chain is built from TRBV4-2 and TRBJ2-5, with 9 bases matching TRBD2. The J call may be incorrect, as the DNA end agrees better with TRBJ2-1. The CDR3 is 12 amino acids. Looked up from germline, CDR1 is LGHNA and CDR2 is YNFKEQ. CDR3 region: CASRSGSNEQFF. DNA of the CDR3: TGTGCCAGCCGTAGCGGGAGTAATGAGCAGTTCTTC.

This clonotype came up a few times. The rearrangement links TRBV7-9 to TRBJ2-5, with D perhaps TRBD2 (6 bases). The V gene lost 1 base and the J gene lost 3 bases, with 9 bases spanning the gap. The CDR3 length is 14 residues. CDR1 is SEHNR, CDR2 FQNEAQ, per germline (reference sequence). The CDR3: CASSLEGLKETQYF. For the CDR3, the DNA is TGTGCCAGCAGCTTAGAAGGACTAAAAGAGACCCAGTACTTC.

The rearrangement uses TRBV7-9 and TRBJ2-7; TRBD1 is a possible D gene (6 bases). The CDR3 is made up of 14 amino acids. The germline V gene encodes CDR1 SEHNR and CDR2 FQNEAQ (reference sequence). Trimming removed 5 bases at V and 6 bases at J, with 17 bases between. In DNA form, the CDR3 reads TGTGCCAGCAGCGGCGTCAGGGGCACGGGCGAGCAGTACTTC. Translated: CASSGVRGTGEQYF.

This clonotype has at least ten counts. This chain links TRBV4-3 with TRBJ2-7; D is unclear. Looked up from germline, CDR1 is LGHNA and CDR2 is YSLEER. Trimming shortened V by 0 bases and J by 1 base, and 7 bases separated the two germline ends. CDR3 length: 14 residues. The CDR3 DNA sequence: TGCGCCAGCAGCCAAGATGTAGGGTCCTACGAGCAGTACTTC. This gives the protein CASSQDVGSYEQYF.

This clonotype came up once. CDR3 DNA sequence: TGTGCCAGCAGTTACTCGATGGTGACAGGGGGAACCTACGAGCAGTACTTC. Translation gives CASSYSMVTGGTYEQYF. This chain connects TRBV6-5 to TRBJ2-7, with 9 bases matching TRBD1. The germline V gene encodes CDR1 MNHEY and CDR2 SVGAGI. This CDR3 region has 17 residues. Unmatched junction bases numbered 8, after V lost 0 bases and J lost 2 bases.

This clonotype was counted at least ten times. The chain has TRBV25-1 and TRBJ2-5; D uncertain. The J call may not be correct, given that the DNA end is closer to TRBJ2-7. Germline assignment: CDR1 MGHDK and CDR2 SYGVNS. CDR3 length equals 11 residues. CDR3: CASSDRVEQYF. The CDR3 bases are TGTGCCAGCAGTGATCGCGTCGAGCAGTACTTC.

The chain has TRBV7-2 and TRBJ2-5; 8 nucleotides align to TRBD2. Matching the DNA end better, TRBJ2-7 makes the J call doubtful. This CDR3 has 17 residues. CDR1 and CDR2 from the germline V gene are SGHTA and FQGNSA. CDR3 sequence reads: CASSLAGGAPGVYEQYF. The CDR3 DNA follows: TGTGCCAGCAGCTTAGCCGGGGGGGCTCCTGGCGTATACGAGCAGTACTTC.